The 10 T cell receptor beta chains given below trace back to one sample, sequenced in a study of cytomegalovirus exposure and HLA in healthy donors. Primers included in the PCR were 60 Vbeta and 13 Jbeta primers. Only in-frame clones appear in the TCRdb table, and some are missing; sequencing was by immunoSEQ multiplex PCR. The table records some 250,000 clones, roughly 87% of them present only once. The sample taken for sequencing was PBMCs. The source of these receptors is a woman in her 40s in good health and CMV-seropositive.

The chain joins TRBV14 to TRBJ1-1; D is uncertain. Trimming stripped 4 bases from V and 4 bases from J, with 16 bases between. CDR3 length equals 15 residues. CDR1 SGHDN and CDR2 FVKESK come from the germline V gene. The CDR3 DNA is TGTGCCAGCAGCCCCTCGGGAGGGTCCCTCACTGAAGCTTTCTTT. It specifies CASSPSGGSLTEAFF.

This chain joins TRBV6-5 and TRBJ1-6, with 9 bases matching TRBD1. The V gene's germline CDR1 is MNHEY and CDR2 SVGAGI. The CDR3 has 15 amino acids. After removal of 6 bases from V and 10 bases from J, the junction contained 10 bases not matched to a gene. In nucleotides, the CDR3 is TGTGCCAGCAGCCTCGGGGGGACAGGGAACTCACCCCTCCACTTT. Its translation is CASSLGGTGNSPLHF.

The chain links TRBV6-6 to TRBJ1-5, with D uncertain. Trimming shortened V by 2 bases and J by 5 bases, and 16 bases separated the two germline ends. This CDR3 spans 16 amino acids. Germline V lookup: CDR1 MNHNY, CDR2 SVGAGI (reference sequence). The CDR3 region has the DNA TGTGCCAGCAGTTACGGAGGAGGGCGACGTTATCAGCCCCAGCATTTT. Amino acid sequence: CASSYGGGRRYQPQHF.

As to this clone: Other DNA sequences in this specimen translate into the identical CDR3. This chain uses TRBV30 with TRBJ1-5, with unresolved D. Germline lookup yields CDR1 GTSNPN and CDR2 SVGIG (reference sequence). Trimming stripped 1 base from V and 3 bases from J, with 7 bases between. CDR3 length equals 13 residues. This CDR3 is CAWSGGLNQPQHF. CDR3 DNA sequence: TGTGCCTGGAGTGGCGGACTCAATCAGCCCCAGCATTTT.

The chain joins TRBV7-9 to TRBJ1-1; TRBD1 aligns across 10 bases. Losses at the gene ends were 5 bases for V and 4 bases for J; bases not matched to a gene: 10. The germline V gene encodes CDR1 SEHNR and CDR2 FQNEAQ (reference sequence). The CDR3 contains 16 residues. The CDR3 coding sequence is TGTGCCAGCAGCCCCCAAGGGACAGGGGTGCGCACTGAAGCTTTCTTT. Translated: CASSPQGTGVRTEAFF.

V gene TRBV28 combines with J gene TRBJ2-5; TRBD1 is a possible D gene (6 bases). Germline assignment: CDR1 MDHEN and CDR2 SYDVKM. Between the trimmed V and J ends, which lost 10 bases and 5 bases, there was a span of 17 bases. CDR3 length: 13 residues. The CDR3 sequence is CATSSGDRETQYF. The CDR3 region has the DNA TGTGCCACCTCCTCAGGGGATCGGGAGACCCAGTACTTC.

The V gene is TRBV4-2, the J gene TRBJ2-1; weak D call: TRBD2 (5 bases). The CDR3 spans 14 residues. Trimming pared 6 bases from V and 8 bases from J, leaving 17 bases between. Germline CDR1 reads LGHNA; CDR2 reads YNFKEQ. The CDR3 loop reads CASSLALGSDEQFF. The CDR3 region has the DNA TGTGCCAGCAGTCTTGCTTTAGGGAGCGATGAGCAGTTCTTC.

This clone was counted a single time. This chain joins TRBV7-8 and TRBJ1-1, with D possibly being TRBD1 (6 bases). In germline, CDR1 is SGHVS, CDR2 FQNEAQ. The V end was cut by 4 bases, the J end by 7 bases, with 19 bases between. This CDR3 spans 15 amino acids. The CDR3 protein is CASSSYQQGRGEAFF. CDR3 in DNA: TGTGCCAGCAGCTCTTACCAACAGGGAAGGGGTGAAGCTTTCTTT.

This chain uses TRBV25-1 with TRBJ1-2; D may be TRBD1 (5 bases). The germline V gene encodes CDR1 MGHDK and CDR2 SYGVNS. V dropped 3 bases and J dropped 7 bases, with 15 bases sitting between them. The CDR3 has 14 residues. The CDR3 DNA reads as TGTGCCAGCAGTGATCCGGACATAGTGGGTGGCTACACCTTC. This encodes CASSDPDIVGGYTF.

The chain employs TRBV27 and TRBJ2-3, with TRBD1 as a possible D gene (5 bases). Germline-derived CDR1 and CDR2 are MNHEY and SMNVEV (reference sequence). This CDR3 spans 16 amino acids. Trimming cost V 0 bases and J 6 bases, with 16 bases left between them. The DNA for the CDR3 is TGTGCCAGCAGTTTATCCGGCCAGGCAGGGTCCGATACGCAGTATTTT. Encoded protein: CASSLSGQAGSDTQYF.